The 4 T cell receptor beta chains below come from one sample, sequenced in a study of response to subunit inactivated influenza vaccine. TCRdb processed the RT-PCR reads anew with MiXCR; each CDR3 protein has one entry. This table has hundreds of thousands of distinct CDR3 sequences, about 15% appearing once. The sequenced sample was PBMCs from blood, obtained about 14 days before vaccination. The source is a man between 45 and 60 years old who received an inactivated influenza vaccine.

The V gene is TRBV20-1, the J gene TRBJ2-5; 9 positions match TRBD2. The CDR3 loop spans 15 amino acids. V shed 5 bases and J 3 bases; nucleotides not matched to a gene: 10. The germline V gene encodes CDR1 DFQATT and CDR2 SNEGSKA (reference sequence). In DNA, the CDR3 is TGCAGTGCTCGCAAGAAGGGACTAGCAAAAGAGACCCAGTACTTC. It translates to CSARKKGLAKETQYF.

This clonotype was seen at least ten times. The chain uses TRBV29-1 and TRBJ2-7; D is undetermined. Per germline, CDR1 SQVTM and CDR2 ANQGSEA. This CDR3 spans 12 amino acids. The V end was cut by 6 bases, the J end by 7 bases, with 16 bases between. CDR3 sequence reads: CSVSKADGEQYF. CDR3 coding DNA: TGCAGCGTCTCGAAGGCCGACGGGGAGCAGTACTTC.

The V call is TRBV7-2, the J call TRBJ2-3; tentatively, D is TRBD2 (6 bases). This CDR3 region has 16 residues. Trimming stripped 5 bases from V and 0 bases from J, with 15 bases between. Germline lookup yields CDR1 SGHTA and CDR2 FQGNSA. This CDR3 is CASSARASVSTDTQYF. CDR3 DNA sequence: TGTGCCAGCAGCGCGCGGGCTAGCGTTAGCACAGATACGCAGTATTTT.

This clonotype was detected many times. This chain joins TRBV12-3 or TRBV12-4 and TRBJ2-5, with 9 bases that match TRBD2. The CDR3 has 17 amino acids. V shed 3 bases and J 3 bases; nucleotides not matched to a gene: 11. CDR3 protein: CASSLGSSGGREETQYF. The CDR3 coding sequence is TGTGCCAGCAGTTTGGGGTCAAGCGGGGGGCGTGAAGAGACCCAGTACTTC.